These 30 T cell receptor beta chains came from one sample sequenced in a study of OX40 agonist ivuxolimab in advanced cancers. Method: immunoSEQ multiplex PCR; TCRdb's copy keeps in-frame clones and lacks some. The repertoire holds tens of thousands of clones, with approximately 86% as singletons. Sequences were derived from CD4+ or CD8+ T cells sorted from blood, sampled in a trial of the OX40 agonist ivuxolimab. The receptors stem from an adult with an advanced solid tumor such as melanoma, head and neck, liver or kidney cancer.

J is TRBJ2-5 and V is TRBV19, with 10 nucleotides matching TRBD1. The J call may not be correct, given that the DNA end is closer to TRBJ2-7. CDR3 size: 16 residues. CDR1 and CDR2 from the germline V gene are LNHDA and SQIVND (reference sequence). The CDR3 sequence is CASSGTGAKFSYEQYF. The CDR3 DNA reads TGTGCCAGTAGTGGGACAGGGGCGAAATTCTCCTACGAGCAGTACTTC.

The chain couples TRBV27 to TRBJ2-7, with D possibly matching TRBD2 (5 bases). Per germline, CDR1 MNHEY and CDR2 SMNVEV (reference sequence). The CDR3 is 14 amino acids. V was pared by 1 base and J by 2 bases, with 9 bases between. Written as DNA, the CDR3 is TGTGCCAGCAGTTTATATCGGGATGCCTACGAGCAGTACTTC. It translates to CASSLYRDAYEQYF.

For the CDR3, the DNA is TGTGCCAGCAGCGTGGACAGGGATCATGGCTACACCTTC. Protein: CASSVDRDHGYTF. The J gene is TRBJ1-2, the V gene TRBV7-9; 8 bases are shared with TRBD1. In germline, CDR1 is SEHNR, CDR2 FQNEAQ (reference sequence). The V gene end was trimmed by 5 bases and the J gene end by 6 bases; junction bases not matched to a gene: 5. CDR3 length equals 13 residues.

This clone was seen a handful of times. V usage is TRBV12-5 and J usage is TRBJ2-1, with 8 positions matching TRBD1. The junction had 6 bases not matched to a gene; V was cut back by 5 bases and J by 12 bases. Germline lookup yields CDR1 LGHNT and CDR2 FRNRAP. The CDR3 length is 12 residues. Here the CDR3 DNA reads TGTGCTAGTGGTCTCGGACAGGGTCGGCAGTTCTTC. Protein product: CASGLGQGRQFF.

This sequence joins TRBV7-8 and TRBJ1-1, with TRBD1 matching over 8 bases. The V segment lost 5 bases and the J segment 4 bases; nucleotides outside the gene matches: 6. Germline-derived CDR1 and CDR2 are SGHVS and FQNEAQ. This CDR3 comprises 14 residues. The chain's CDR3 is CASSLGTGFTEAFF. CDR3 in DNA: TGTGCCAGCAGCCTCGGGACAGGTTTCACTGAAGCTTTCTTT.

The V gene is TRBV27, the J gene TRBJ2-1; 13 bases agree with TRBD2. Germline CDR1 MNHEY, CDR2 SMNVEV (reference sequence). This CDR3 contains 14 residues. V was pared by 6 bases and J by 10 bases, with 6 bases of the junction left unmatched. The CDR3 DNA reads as TGTGCCAGCAGCGAGGGACTAGCGGGGACCGAGCAGTTCTTC. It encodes CASSEGLAGTEQFF.

The DNA of the CDR3 is TGTGCCAGCAGCAACAGGGGTGGCTACACCTTC. Its translation: CASSNRGGYTF. This chain joins TRBV7-9 and TRBJ1-2; 7 nucleotides align to TRBD1. This CDR3 is 11 amino acids long. The V gene end was trimmed by 5 bases and the J gene end by 7 bases; junction bases not matched to a gene: 1. Germline-derived CDR1 and CDR2 are SEHNR and FQNEAQ (reference sequence).

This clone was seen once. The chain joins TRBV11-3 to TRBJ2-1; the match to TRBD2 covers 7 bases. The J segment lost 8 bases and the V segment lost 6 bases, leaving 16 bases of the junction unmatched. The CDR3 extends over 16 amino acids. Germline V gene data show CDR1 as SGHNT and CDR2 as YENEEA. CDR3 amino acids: CASSIEGRGLRDEQFF. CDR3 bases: TGTGCCAGCAGTATAGAGGGGCGGGGGTTGAGGGATGAGCAGTTCTTC.

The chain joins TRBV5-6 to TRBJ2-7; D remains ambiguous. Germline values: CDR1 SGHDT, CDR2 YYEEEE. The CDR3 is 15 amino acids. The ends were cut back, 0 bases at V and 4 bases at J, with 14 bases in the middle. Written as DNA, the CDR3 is TGTGCCAGCAGCTTGGCAACTTGGACCTTTTACGAGCAGTACTTC. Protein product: CASSLATWTFYEQYF.

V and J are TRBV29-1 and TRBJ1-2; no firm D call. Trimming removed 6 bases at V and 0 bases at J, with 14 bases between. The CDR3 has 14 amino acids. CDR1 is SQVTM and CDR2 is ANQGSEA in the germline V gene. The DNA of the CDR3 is TGCAGCGTCGGAACGGTACCGACTAACTATGGCTACACCTTC. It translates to CSVGTVPTNYGYTF.

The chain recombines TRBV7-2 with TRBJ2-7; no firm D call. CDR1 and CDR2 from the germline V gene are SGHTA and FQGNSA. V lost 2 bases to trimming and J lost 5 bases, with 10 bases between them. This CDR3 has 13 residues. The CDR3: CASSLSPGDEQYF. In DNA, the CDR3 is TGTGCCAGCAGCTTATCACCGGGCGACGAGCAGTACTTC. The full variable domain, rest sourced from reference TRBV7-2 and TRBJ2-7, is GAGVSQSPSNKVTEKGKDVELRCDPISGHTALYWYRQSLGQGLEFLIYFQGNSAPDKSGLPSDRFSAERTGGSVSTLTIQRTQQEDSAVYLCASSLSPGDEQYFGPGTRLTVT.

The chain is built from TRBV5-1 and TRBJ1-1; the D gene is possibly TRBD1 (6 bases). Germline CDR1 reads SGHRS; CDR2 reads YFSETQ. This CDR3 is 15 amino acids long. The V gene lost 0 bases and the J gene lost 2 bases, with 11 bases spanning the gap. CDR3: CASSLGSGHNTEAFF. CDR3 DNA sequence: TGCGCCAGCAGCTTGGGTTCGGGACATAACACTGAAGCTTTCTTT.

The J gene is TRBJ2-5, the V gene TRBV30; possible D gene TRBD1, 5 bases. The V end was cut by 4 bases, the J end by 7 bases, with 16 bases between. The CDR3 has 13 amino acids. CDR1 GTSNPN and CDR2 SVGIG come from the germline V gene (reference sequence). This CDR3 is CAWTGGTQGTQYF. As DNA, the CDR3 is TGTGCCTGGACTGGCGGCACCCAGGGGACCCAGTACTTC.

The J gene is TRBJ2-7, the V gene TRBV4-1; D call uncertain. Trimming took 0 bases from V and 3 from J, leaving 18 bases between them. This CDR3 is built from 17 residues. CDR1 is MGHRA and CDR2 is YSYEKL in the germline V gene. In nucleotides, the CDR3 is TGCGCCAGCAGCCAAGATCGGAAAGGGCCTAAAGACTACGAGCAGTACTTC. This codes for CASSQDRKGPKDYEQYF.

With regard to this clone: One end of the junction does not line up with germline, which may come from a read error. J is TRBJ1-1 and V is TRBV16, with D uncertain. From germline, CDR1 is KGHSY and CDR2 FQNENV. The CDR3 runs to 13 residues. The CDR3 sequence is CVSSPLDEPEAFF. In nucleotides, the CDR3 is TGTGTCAGCAGCCCACTGGACGAGCCTGAAGCTTTCTTT. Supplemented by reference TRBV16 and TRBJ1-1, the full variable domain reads GEEVAQTPKHLVRGEGQKAKLYCAPIKGHSYVFWYQQVLKNEFKFLISFQNENVFDETGMPKERFSAKCLPNSPCSLEIQATKLEDSAVYFCVSSPLDEPEAFFGQGTRLTVV.

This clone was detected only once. The CDR3 DNA reads as TGCGCCAGCAGCTTGGCTCCCGGGACAGGGAGGGATACGCAGTATTTT. It specifies CASSLAPGTGRDTQYF. The chain carries TRBV5-1 and TRBJ2-3; 9 bases fit TRBD1. This CDR3 region has 16 residues. The germline V gene encodes CDR1 SGHRS and CDR2 YFSETQ. J gave up 6 bases and V 0 bases, and 8 bases lay outside the gene matches.

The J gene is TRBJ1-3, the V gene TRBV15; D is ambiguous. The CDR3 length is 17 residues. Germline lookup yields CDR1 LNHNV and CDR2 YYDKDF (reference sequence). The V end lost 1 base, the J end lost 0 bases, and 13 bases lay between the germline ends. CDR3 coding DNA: TGTGCCACCAGCAGAGTGAAGGGTACCACCTCTGGAAACACCATATATTTT. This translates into CATSRVKGTTSGNTIYF.

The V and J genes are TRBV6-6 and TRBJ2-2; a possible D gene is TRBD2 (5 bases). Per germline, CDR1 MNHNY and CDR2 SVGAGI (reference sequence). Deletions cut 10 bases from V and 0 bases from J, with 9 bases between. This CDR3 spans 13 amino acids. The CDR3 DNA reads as TGTGCCAACTCGGGAACGAACACCGGGGAGCTGTTTTTT. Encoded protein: CANSGTNTGELFF.

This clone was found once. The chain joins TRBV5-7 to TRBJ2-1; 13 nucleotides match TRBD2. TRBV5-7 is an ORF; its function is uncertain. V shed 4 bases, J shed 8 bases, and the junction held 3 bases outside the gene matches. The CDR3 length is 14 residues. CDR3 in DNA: TGTGCCAGCAGCGTCACTAGCGGGAGGGATGAGCAGTTCTTC. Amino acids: CASSVTSGRDEQFF.

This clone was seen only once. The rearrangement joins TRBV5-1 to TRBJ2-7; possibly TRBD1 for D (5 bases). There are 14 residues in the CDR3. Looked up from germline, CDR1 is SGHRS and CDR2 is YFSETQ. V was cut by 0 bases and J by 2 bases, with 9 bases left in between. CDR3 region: CASSLVGVPYEQYF. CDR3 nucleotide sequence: TGCGCCAGCAGCTTGGTAGGGGTCCCCTACGAGCAGTACTTC.

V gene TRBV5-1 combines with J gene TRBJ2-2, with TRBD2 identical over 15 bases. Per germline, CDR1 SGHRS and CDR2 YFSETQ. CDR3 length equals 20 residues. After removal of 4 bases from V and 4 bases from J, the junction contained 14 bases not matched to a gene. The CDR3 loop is CASSLGTSGRPRRGTGELFF. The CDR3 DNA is TGCGCCAGCAGCCTGGGGACTAGCGGGAGGCCCCGCCGGGGCACCGGGGAGCTGTTTTTT.

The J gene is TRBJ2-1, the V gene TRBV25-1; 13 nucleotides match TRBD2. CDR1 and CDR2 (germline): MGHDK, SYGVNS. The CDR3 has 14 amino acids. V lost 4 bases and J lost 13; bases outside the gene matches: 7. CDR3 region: CASSGTLAGGPQFF. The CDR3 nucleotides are TGTGCCAGCAGTGGAACACTAGCGGGAGGGCCCCAGTTCTTC. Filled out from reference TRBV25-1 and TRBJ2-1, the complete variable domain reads EADIYQTPRYLVIGTGKKITLECSQTMGHDKMYWYQQDPGMELHLIHYSYGVNSTEKGDLSSESTVSRIRTEHFPLTLESARPSHTSQYLCASSGTLAGGPQFFGPGTRLTVL.

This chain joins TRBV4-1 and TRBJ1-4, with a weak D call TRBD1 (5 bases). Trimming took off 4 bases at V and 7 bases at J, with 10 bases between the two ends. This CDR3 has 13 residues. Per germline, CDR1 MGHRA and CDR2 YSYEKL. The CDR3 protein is CASSPGLLEKLFF. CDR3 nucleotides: TGCGCCAGCAGCCCGGGACTGCTTGAAAAACTGTTTTTT.

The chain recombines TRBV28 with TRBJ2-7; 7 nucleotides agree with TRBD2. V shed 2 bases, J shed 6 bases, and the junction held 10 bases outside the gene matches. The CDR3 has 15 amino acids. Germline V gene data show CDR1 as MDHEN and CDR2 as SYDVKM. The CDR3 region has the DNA TGTGCCAGCAGTTTAAGTTCGCGGGGGACCACCGAGCAGTACTTC. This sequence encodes CASSLSSRGTTEQYF.

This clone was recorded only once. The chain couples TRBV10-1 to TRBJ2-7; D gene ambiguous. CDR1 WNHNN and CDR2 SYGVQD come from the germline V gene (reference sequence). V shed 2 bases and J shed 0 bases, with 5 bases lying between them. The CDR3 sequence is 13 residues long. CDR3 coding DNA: TGCGCCAGCAGTGAGAGTAGCTCCTACGAGCAGTACTTC. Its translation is CASSESSSYEQYF.

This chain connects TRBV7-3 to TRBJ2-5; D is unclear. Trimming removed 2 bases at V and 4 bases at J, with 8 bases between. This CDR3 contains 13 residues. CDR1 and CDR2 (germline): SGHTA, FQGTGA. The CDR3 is CASSLFSGETQYF. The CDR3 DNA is TGTGCCAGCAGCTTATTTTCAGGAGAGACCCAGTACTTC.

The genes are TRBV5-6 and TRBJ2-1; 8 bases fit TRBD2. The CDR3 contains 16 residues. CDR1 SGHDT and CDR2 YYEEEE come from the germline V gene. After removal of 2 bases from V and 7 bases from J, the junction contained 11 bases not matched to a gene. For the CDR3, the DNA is TGTGCCAGCAGCTTTACCGGGAGGGCCTCCATTAATGAGCAGTTCTTC. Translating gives CASSFTGRASINEQFF.

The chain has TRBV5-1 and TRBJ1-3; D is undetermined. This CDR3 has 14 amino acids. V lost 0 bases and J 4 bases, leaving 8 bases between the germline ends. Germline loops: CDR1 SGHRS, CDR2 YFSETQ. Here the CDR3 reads CASSLGAAGNTIYF. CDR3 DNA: TGCGCCAGCAGCTTGGGGGCAGCAGGAAACACCATATATTTT.

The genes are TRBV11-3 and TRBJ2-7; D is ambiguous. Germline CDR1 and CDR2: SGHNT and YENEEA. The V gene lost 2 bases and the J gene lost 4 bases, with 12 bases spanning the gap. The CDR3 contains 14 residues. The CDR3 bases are TGTGCCAGCAGCTTAAGCCGGAGTCGGTACGAGCAGTACTTC. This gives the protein CASSLSRSRYEQYF.

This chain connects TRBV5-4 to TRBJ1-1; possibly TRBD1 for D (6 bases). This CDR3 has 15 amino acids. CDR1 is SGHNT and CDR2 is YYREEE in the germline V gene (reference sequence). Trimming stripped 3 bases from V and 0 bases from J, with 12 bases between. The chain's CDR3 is CASSWGRGMNTEAFF. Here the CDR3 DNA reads TGTGCCAGCAGCTGGGGTAGGGGGATGAACACTGAAGCTTTCTTT.